One and the same sample provided the 5 T cell receptor beta chains below, sequenced in a study of T cell repertoires in cytomegalovirus infection (dated by TCRdb to the late 2010s). Sequenced on an Illumina HiSeq 1500. Using fastp trimming at Q25 and MiXCR clonotype assembly, TCRdb reanalyzed the public sequencing data and kept in-frame beta chains. When rows share a CDR3 protein, they turn into one entry using the most common DNA and genes. The sample data list nearly 550,000 distinct CDR3 sequences, and about 15% of these were observed just once. Of the sample, more than 20% is held by the ten largest clones. Sequencing was performed on CD8+ T cells from PBMCs. The receptor source for this set is a human donor in good health (CMV status not recorded). Some clones in this sample may be carry-over from other donors' samples.

This clonotype occurred many times. The chain is built from TRBV7-6 and TRBJ2-5, with D uncertain. The CDR3 totals 12 residues. V gave up 3 bases and J gave up 2 bases, with 4 bases separating them. Germline V lookup: CDR1 SGHVS, CDR2 FNYEAQ. CDR3 DNA: TGTGCCAGCAGCTTGGGGCAAGAGACCCAGTACTTC. Translation: CASSLGQETQYF.

In its sample, this clonotype was seen many times. The rearrangement uses TRBV7-6 and TRBJ2-2, with 11 bases matching TRBD1. V was pared by 8 bases and J by 4 bases, with 9 bases of the junction left unmatched. Germline V gene sequence: CDR1 SGHVS, CDR2 FNYEAQ. The length of the CDR3 is 16 residues. CDR3 loop: CASRPTGQGGTGELFF. The CDR3 coding sequence is TGTGCCAGCCGACCTACGGGACAGGGGGGCACCGGGGAGCTGTTTTTT.

This clonotype was detected many times. The genes are TRBV20-1 and TRBJ2-1; tentatively, D is TRBD1 (6 bases). The germline V and J ends were trimmed by 7 bases and 4 bases, with 17 bases remaining between them. The CDR3 extends over 14 amino acids. The germline V gene has CDR1 DFQATT and CDR2 SNEGSKA (reference sequence). The CDR3 here is CSVSGAIGYNEQFF. CDR3 bases: TGCAGTGTGTCAGGGGCCATAGGGTACAATGAGCAGTTCTTC.

This clonotype was seen a single time. The chain joins TRBV19 to TRBJ2-3, with D perhaps matching TRBD1 or TRBD2 (6 bases each). Germline assignment: CDR1 LNHDA and CDR2 SQIVND (reference sequence). The CDR3 has 16 amino acids. Between the trimmed V and J ends, which lost 1 base and 0 bases, there was a span of 11 bases. CDR3 nucleotides: TGTGCCAGTAGTATAGGGGGGGCTTACAGCACAGATACGCAGTATTTT. It translates to CASSIGGAYSTDTQYF.

This clonotype was seen repeatedly, ten times or more. The V gene is TRBV9, the J gene TRBJ2-3; D unresolved. This CDR3 has 15 amino acids. V lost 3 bases, J lost 4 bases, and 15 bases lay in between. CDR1 and CDR2 (germline): SGDLS, YYNGEE. The CDR3, as DNA: TGTGCCAGCAGCGCAGTAGGTAATAGTCCAGATACGCAGTATTTT. As protein: CASSAVGNSPDTQYF.